This TCR beta chain comes out of a study of blood T cell repertoires in COVID-19. Study details: Sites across the United States, Italy and Spain contributed samples from acute and convalescent COVID-19. T cells, B-cell-depleted T cells, or PBMCs provided the cDNA or gDNA that served as material.

The V end was cut by 0 bases, the J end by 0 bases, with 10 bases between. CDR1 is LNHNV, CDR2 YYDKDF, per germline (reference sequence). CDR3 length equals 16 residues. In the source study's methods: Reference gene primers were amplified, and this amplification served to estimate nucleated cell counts. Profiled with immunoSEQ multiplex PCR; TCRdb holds only in-frame clones, not every one. The V and J calls and clone size come from that table; D and trimming were worked out from the DNA. The sample consists of more than 50,000 clones, about 75% of them appearing once. The gene calls are TRBV15 and TRBJ2-3; D might be TRBD2 (6 bases). Material: peripheral blood. This clonotype was sampled from a woman at least 80 years old with acute or convalescent COVID-19. CDR3 loop: CATSRDYGGSTDTQYF. CDR3 bases: TGTGCCACCAGCAGAGATTATGGAGGGAGCACAGATACGCAGTATTTT.